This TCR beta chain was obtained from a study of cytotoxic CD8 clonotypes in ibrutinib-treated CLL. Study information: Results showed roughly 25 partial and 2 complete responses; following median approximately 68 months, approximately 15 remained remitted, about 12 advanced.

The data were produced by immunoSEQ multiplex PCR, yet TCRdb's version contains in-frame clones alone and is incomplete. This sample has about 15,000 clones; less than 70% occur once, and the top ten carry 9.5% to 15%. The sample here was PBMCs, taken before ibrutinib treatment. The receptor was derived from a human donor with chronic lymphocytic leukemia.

The CDR3 DNA reads as TGTGCCAGCAGTTGGACAGTCAAAAACACTGAAGCTTTCTTT. As protein: CASSWTVKNTEAFF. This rearrangement joins TRBV2 to TRBJ1-1, with D maybe TRBD1 (6 bases). V lost 5 bases and J lost 2, with 12 bases in between. There are 14 residues in the CDR3. Germline V gene data show CDR1 as SNHLY and CDR2 as FYNNEI.